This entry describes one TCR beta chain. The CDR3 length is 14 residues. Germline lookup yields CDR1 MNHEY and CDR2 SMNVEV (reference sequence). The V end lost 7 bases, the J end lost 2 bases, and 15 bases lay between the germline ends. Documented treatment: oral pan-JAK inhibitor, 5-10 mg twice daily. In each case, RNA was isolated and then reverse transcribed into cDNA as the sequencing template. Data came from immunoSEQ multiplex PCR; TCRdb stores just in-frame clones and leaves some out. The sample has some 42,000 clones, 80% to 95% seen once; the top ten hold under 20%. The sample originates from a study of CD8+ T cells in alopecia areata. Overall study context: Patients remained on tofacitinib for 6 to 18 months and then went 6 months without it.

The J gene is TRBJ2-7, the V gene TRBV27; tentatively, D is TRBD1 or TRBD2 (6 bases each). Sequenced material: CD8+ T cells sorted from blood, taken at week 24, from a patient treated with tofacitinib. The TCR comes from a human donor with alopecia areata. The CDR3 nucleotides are TGTGCCAGCATTACAGGGTGGGGGGCCTACGAGCAGTACTTC. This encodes CASITGWGAYEQYF.